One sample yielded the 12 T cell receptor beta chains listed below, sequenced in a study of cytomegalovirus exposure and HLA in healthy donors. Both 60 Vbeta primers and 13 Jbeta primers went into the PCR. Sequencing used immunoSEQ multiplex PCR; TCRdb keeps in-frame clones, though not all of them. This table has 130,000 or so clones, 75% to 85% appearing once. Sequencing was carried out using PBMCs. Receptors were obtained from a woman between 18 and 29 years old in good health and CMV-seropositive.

The CDR3 DNA follows: TGTGCCAGCAGCCTTTACACCGGGGAGCTGTTTTTT. It yields the protein CASSLYTGELFF. The J gene is TRBJ2-2, the V gene TRBV9; D is unclear. Between the trimmed V and J ends, which lost 4 bases and 3 bases, there was a span of 4 bases. The CDR3 has 12 amino acids. CDR1 is SGDLS, CDR2 YYNGEE, per germline.

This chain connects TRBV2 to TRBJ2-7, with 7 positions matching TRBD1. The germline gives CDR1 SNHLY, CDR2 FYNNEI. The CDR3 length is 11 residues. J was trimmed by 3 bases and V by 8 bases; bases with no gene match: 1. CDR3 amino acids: CASGTDYEQYF. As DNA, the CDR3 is TGTGCCAGCGGGACAGACTACGAGCAGTACTTC. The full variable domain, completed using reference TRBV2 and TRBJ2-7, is EPEVTQTPSHQVTQMGQEVILRCVPISNHLYFYWYRQILGQKVEFLVSFYNNEISEKSEIFDDQFSVERPDGSNFTLKIRSTKLEDSAMYFCASGTDYEQYFGPGTRLTVT.

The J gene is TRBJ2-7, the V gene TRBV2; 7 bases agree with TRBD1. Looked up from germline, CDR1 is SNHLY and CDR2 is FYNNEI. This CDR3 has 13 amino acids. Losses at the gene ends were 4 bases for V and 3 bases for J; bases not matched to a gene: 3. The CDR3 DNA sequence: TGTGCCAGCAGTGGGGACAGATACTACGAGCAGTACTTC. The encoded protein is CASSGDRYYEQYF.

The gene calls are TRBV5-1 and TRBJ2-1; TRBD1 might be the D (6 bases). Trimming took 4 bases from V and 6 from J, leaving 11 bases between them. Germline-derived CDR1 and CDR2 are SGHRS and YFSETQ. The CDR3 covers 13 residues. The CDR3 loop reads CASSTGQPNEQFF. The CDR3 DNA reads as TGCGCCAGCAGCACAGGACAGCCCAATGAGCAGTTCTTC. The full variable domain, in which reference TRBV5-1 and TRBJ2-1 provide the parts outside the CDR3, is KAGVTQTPRYLIKTRGQQVTLSCSPISGHRSVSWYQQTPGQGLQFLFEYFSETQRNKGNFPGRFSGRQFSNSRSEMNVSTLELGDSALYLCASSTGQPNEQFFGPGTRLTVL.

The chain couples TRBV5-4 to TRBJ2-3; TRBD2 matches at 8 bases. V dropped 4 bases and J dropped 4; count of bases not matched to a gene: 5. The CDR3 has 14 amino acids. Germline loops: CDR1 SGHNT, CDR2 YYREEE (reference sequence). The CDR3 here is CASSPRTSSDTQYF. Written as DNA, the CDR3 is TGTGCCAGCAGCCCTCGGACTAGCTCAGATACGCAGTATTTT. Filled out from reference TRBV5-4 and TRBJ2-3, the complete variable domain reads ETGVTQSPTHLIKTRGQQVTLRCSSQSGHNTVSWYQQALGQGPQFIFQYYREEENGRGNFPPRFSGLQFPNYSSELNVNALELDDSALYLCASSPRTSSDTQYFGPGTRLTVL.

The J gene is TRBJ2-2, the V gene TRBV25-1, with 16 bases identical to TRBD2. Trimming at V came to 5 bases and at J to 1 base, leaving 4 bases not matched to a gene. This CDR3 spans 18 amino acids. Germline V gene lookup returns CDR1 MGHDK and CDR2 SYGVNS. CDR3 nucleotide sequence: TGTGCCAGCAGTAAAGGGACTAGCGGGGGGGAGAACACCGGGGAGCTGTTTTTT. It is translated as CASSKGTSGGENTGELFF.

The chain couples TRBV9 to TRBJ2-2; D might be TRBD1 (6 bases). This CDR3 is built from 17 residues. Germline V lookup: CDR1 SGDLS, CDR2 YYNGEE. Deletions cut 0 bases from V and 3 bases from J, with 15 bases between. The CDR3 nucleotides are TGTGCCAGCAGCGTAGGAGGGGCAGGGGTGGACACCGGGGAGCTGTTTTTT. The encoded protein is CASSVGGAGVDTGELFF.

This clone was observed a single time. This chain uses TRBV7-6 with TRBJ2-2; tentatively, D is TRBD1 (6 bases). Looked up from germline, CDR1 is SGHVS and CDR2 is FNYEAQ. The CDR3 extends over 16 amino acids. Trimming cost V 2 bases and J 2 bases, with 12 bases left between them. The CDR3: CASSLLDSRNTGELFF. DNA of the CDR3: TGTGCCAGCAGCTTACTGGACAGCAGAAACACCGGGGAGCTGTTTTTT.

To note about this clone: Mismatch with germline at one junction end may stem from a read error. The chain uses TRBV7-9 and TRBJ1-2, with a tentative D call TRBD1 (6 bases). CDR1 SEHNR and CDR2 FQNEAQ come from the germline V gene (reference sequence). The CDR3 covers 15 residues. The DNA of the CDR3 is TGTTCCAGCAGCTCCGACAGGCGGATCTCCTATGGCTACACCTTC. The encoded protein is CSSSSDRRISYGYTF.

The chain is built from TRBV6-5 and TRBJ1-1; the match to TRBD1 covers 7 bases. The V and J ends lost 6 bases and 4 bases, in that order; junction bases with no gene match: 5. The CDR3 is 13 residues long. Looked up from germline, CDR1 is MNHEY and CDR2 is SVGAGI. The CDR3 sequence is CASRRQGITEAFF. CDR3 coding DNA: TGTGCCAGCAGAAGACAGGGTATCACTGAAGCTTTCTTT.

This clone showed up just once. CDR3 amino acids: CASSELGTSPEETQYF. The CDR3 DNA reads TGTGCCAGCAGTGAATTGGGGACTAGTCCCGAAGAGACCCAGTACTTC. This sequence joins TRBV2 and TRBJ2-5, with 8 bases lining up with TRBD2. CDR3 length: 16 amino acids. J lost 3 bases, V lost 2 bases, and 8 bases had no gene match. Per germline, CDR1 SNHLY and CDR2 FYNNEI.

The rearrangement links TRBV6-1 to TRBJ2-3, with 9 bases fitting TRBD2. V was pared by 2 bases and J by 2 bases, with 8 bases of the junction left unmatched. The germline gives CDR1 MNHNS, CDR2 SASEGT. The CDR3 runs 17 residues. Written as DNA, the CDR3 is TGTGCCAGCAGTGAATTTGCGGGGGGGCCAGACACAGATACGCAGTATTTT. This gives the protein CASSEFAGGPDTDTQYF.